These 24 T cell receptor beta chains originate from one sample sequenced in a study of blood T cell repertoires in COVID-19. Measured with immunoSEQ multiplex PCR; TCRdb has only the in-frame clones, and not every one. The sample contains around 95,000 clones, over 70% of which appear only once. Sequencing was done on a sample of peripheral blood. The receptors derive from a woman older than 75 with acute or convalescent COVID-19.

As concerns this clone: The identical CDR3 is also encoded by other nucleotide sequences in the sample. The CDR3 bases are TGCGCCAGCAGCTTGGCGGGGGGCGAGACCCAGTACTTC. It encodes CASSLAGGETQYF. V and J are TRBV5-1 and TRBJ2-5; weak D call: TRBD2 (7 bases). The V gene's germline CDR1 is SGHRS and CDR2 YFSETQ. The CDR3 is made up of 13 amino acids. Trimming removed 0 bases at V and 5 bases at J, with 8 bases between.

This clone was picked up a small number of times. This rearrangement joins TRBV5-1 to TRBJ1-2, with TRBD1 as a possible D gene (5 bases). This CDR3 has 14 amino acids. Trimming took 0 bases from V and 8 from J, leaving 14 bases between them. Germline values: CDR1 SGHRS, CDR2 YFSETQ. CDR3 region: CASSLDPGNTGYTF. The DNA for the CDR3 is TGCGCCAGCAGCTTGGATCCAGGGAACACCGGCTACACCTTC. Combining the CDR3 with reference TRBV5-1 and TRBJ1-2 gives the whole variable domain KAGVTQTPRYLIKTRGQQVTLSCSPISGHRSVSWYQQTPGQGLQFLFEYFSETQRNKGNFPGRFSGRQFSNSRSEMNVSTLELGDSALYLCASSLDPGNTGYTFGSGTRLTVV.

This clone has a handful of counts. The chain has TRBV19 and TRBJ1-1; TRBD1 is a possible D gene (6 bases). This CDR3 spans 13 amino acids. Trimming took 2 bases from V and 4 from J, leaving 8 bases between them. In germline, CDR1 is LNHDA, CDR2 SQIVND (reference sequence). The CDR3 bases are TGTGCCAGTAGTATACAGGGGTTCACTGAAGCTTTCTTT. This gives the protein CASSIQGFTEAFF.

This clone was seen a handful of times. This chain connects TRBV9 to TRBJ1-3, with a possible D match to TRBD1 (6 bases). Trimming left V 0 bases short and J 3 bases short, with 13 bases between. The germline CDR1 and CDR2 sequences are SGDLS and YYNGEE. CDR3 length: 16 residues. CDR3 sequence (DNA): TGTGCCAGCAGCGTAGACGGTACAGGGAGTGGAAACACCATATATTTT. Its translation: CASSVDGTGSGNTIYF.

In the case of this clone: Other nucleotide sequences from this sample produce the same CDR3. The DNA of the CDR3 is TGTGCCAGCAGCCAAGGACAGGGGGGCTACACCTTC. It yields the protein CASSQGQGGYTF. The chain carries TRBV7-9 and TRBJ1-2, with 9 bases matching TRBD1. The germline gives CDR1 SEHNR, CDR2 FQNEAQ (reference sequence). The V segment lost 5 bases and the J segment 8 bases; nucleotides outside the gene matches: 3. The CDR3 has 12 residues.

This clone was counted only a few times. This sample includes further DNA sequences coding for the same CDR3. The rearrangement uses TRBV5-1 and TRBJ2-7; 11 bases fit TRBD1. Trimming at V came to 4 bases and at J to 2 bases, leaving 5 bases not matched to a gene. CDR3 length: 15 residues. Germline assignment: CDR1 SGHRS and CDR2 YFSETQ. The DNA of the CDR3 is TGCGCCAGCAGCCCCGGGACAGGGGGAACCTACGAGCAGTACTTC. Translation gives CASSPGTGGTYEQYF.

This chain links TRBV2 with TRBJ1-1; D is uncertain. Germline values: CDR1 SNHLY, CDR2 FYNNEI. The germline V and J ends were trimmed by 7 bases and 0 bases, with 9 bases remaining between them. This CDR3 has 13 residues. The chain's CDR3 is CASKTGMNTEAFF. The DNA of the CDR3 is TGTGCCAGCAAAACCGGGATGAACACTGAAGCTTTCTTT.

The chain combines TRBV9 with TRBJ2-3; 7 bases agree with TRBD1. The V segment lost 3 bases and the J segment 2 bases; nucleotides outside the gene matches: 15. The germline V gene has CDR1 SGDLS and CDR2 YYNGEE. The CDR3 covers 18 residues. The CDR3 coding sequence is TGTGCCAGCAGCGGGATCTTTCCGGGACAGAGATTCACAGATACGCAGTATTTT. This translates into CASSGIFPGQRFTDTQYF. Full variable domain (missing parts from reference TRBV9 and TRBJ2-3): DSGVTQTPKHLITATGQRVTLRCSPRSGDLSVYWYQQSLDQGLQFLIQYYNGEERAKGNILERFSAQQFPDLHSELNLSSLELGDSALYFCASSGIFPGQRFTDTQYFGPGTRLTVL.

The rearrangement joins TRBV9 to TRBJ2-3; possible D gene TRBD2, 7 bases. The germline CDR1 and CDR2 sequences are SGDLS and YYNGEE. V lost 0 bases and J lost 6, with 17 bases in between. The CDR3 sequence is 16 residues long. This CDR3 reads CASSVGWRGGLDTQYF. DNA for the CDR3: TGTGCCAGCAGCGTAGGTTGGAGGGGGGGCTTGGATACGCAGTATTTT.

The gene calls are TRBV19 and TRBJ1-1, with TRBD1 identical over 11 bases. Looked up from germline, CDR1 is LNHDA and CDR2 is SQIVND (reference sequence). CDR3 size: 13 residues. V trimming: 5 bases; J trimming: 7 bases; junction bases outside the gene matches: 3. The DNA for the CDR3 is TGTGCCAGTAGTGGGGACAGGGGGGGTGAAGCTTTCTTT. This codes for CASSGDRGGEAFF.

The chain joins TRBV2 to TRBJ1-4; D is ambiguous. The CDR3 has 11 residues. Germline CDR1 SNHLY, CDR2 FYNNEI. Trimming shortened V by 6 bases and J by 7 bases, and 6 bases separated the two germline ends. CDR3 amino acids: CASSMFEKLFF. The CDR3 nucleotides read TGTGCCAGCAGCATGTTTGAAAAACTGTTTTTT.

The CDR3 DNA sequence: TGTGCCAGCAAGCAAGCCAGGGAAGAGACCCAGTACTTC. Amino acids: CASKQAREETQYF. The chain joins TRBV2 to TRBJ2-5, with D perhaps TRBD1 (5 bases). Germline V CDR1 and CDR2: SNHLY, FYNNEI. The germline V and J ends were trimmed by 7 bases and 3 bases, with 12 bases remaining between them. The CDR3 is 13 amino acids.

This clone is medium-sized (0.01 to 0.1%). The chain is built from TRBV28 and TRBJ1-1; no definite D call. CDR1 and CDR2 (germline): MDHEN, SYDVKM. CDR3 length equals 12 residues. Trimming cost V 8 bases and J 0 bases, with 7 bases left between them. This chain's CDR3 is CASYSVNTEAFF. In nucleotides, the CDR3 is TGTGCCAGCTATAGCGTGAACACTGAAGCTTTCTTT.

In DNA, the CDR3 is TGTGCCAGCACCCCCCGGGGGACAGGGAGAACTGAAGCTTTCTTT. Its protein product is CASTPRGTGRTEAFF. The chain combines TRBV28 with TRBJ1-1, with 9 bases fitting TRBD1. CDR1 and CDR2 (germline): MDHEN, SYDVKM. The junction had 11 bases not matched to a gene; V was cut back by 7 bases and J by 5 bases. CDR3 length: 15 amino acids.

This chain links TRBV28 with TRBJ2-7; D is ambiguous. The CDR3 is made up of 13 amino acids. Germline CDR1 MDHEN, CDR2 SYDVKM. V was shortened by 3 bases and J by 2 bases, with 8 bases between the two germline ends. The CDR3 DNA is TGTGCCAGCAGTTTCCCTCCTACCTACGAGCAGTACTTC. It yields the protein CASSFPPTYEQYF.

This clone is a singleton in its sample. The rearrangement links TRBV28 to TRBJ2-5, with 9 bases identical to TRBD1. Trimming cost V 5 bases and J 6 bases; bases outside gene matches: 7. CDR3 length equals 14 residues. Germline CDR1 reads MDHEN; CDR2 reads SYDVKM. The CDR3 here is CASSIRQGDKTQYF. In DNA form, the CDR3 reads TGTGCCAGCAGTATTCGACAGGGGGACAAGACCCAGTACTTC.

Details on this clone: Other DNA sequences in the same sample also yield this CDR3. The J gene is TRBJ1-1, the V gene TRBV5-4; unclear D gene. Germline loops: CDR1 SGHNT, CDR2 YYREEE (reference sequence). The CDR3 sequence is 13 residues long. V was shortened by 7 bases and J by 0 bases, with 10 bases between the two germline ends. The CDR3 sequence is CASSASLNTEAFF. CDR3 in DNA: TGTGCCAGCTCGGCTAGCCTGAACACTGAAGCTTTCTTT.

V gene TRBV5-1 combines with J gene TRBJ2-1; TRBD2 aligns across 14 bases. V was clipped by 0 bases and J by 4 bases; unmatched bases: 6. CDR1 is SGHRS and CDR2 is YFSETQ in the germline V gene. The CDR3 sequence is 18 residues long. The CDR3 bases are TGCGCCAGCAGCTTGGAAGGGACTAGCGGGGGCCTGTACAATGAGCAGTTCTTC. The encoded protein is CASSLEGTSGGLYNEQFF.

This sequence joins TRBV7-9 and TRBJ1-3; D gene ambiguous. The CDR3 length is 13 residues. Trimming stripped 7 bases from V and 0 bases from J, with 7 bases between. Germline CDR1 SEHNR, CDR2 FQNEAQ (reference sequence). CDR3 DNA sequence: TGTGCCAGCACCCCCGGCTCTGGAAACACCATATATTTT. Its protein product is CASTPGSGNTIYF.

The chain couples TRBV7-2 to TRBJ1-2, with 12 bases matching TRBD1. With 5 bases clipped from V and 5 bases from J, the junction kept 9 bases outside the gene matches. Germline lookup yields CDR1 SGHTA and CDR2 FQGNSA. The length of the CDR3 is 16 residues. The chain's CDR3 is CASSIAGTGGRYGYTF. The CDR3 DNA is TGTGCCAGCAGCATCGCCGGGACAGGGGGCCGATATGGCTACACCTTC.

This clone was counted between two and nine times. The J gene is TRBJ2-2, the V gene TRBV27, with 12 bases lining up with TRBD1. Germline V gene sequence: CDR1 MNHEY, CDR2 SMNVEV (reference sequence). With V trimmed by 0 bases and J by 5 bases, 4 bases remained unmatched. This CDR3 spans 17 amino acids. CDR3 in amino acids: CASSLSGDRGRTGELFF. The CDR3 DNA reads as TGTGCCAGCAGTTTATCTGGGGACAGGGGGCGGACCGGGGAGCTGTTTTTT.

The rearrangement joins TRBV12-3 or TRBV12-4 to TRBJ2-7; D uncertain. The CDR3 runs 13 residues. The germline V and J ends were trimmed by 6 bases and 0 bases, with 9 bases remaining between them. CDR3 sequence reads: CASSLSNSYEQYF. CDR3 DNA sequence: TGTGCCAGCAGCCTAAGCAACTCCTACGAGCAGTACTTC.

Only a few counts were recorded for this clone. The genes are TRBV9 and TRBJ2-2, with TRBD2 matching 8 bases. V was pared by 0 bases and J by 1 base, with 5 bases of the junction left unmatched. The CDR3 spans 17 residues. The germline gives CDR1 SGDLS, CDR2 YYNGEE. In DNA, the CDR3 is TGTGCCAGCAGCGTAGGGGTCCTAGCGGGGAACACCGGGGAGCTGTTTTTT. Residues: CASSVGVLAGNTGELFF.

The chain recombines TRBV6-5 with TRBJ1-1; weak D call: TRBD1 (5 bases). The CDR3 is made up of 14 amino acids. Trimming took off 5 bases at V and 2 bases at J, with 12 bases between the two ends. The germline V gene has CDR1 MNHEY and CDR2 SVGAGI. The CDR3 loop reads CASSRMGLNTEAFF. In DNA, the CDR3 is TGTGCCAGCAGTCGGATGGGACTAAACACTGAAGCTTTCTTT.